Shown below are 10 T cell receptor beta chains from a single sample sequenced in a study of beta chain features in type 1 diabetes. Study observations and caveats: In all four CD4+ subsets, TCRB CDR3 length was significantly, moderately reduced in type 1 diabetes.

TCRB transcripts that were expressed got sequenced, as all of the isolated RNA had been reverse transcribed. The method was immunoSEQ multiplex PCR; TCRdb's version includes in-frame clones alone and lacks a portion of them. The sample lists a few hundred thousand clones; approximately 15% were seen once. These receptors have no known antigen. What was sequenced was naive CD4+ T cells from blood. All receptors derive from a man younger than 45 with type 1 diabetes.

V usage is TRBV6-1 and J usage is TRBJ1-2, with 9 positions matching TRBD1. Germline V gives CDR1 MNHNS, CDR2 SASEGT. There are 13 residues in the CDR3. After removal of 5 bases from V and 8 bases from J, the junction contained 6 bases not matched to a gene. CDR3 nucleotide sequence: TGTGCCAGCAGTACCACAGGGGGCTACGGCTACACCTTC. It specifies CASSTTGGYGYTF.

This chain uses TRBV14 with TRBJ1-4, with 9 bases matching TRBD1. Per the germline V gene, CDR1 is SGHDN and CDR2 is FVKESK. This CDR3 has 15 residues. Trimming cost V 2 bases and J 8 bases; bases outside gene matches: 6. The CDR3 region has the DNA TGTGCCAGCAGCCAACACAGGGGGCTGCGAGAAAAACTGTTTTTT. This gives the protein CASSQHRGLREKLFF.

The chain is built from TRBV19 and TRBJ2-5; 9 positions match TRBD2. The CDR3 covers 14 residues. The V segment lost 4 bases and the J segment 4 bases; nucleotides outside the gene matches: 4. Germline CDR1 LNHDA, CDR2 SQIVND (reference sequence). CDR3 region: CASSTPSGVETQYF. For the CDR3, the DNA is TGTGCCAGTAGTACCCCTAGCGGGGTAGAGACCCAGTACTTC.

The CDR3 here is CASSPLGAGQETQYF. Here the CDR3 DNA reads TGTGCCAGCAGCCCCCTCGGGGCGGGACAAGAGACCCAGTACTTC. The V and J genes are TRBV14 and TRBJ2-5; a possible D gene is TRBD2 (6 bases). Between the trimmed V and J ends, which lost 4 bases and 2 bases, there was a span of 14 bases. This CDR3 is built from 15 residues. Germline values: CDR1 SGHDN, CDR2 FVKESK.

The chain couples TRBV7-9 to TRBJ2-7, with TRBD1 identical over 7 bases. The CDR3 is made up of 13 amino acids. V shed 5 bases and J 6 bases; nucleotides not matched to a gene: 7. Germline lookup yields CDR1 SEHNR and CDR2 FQNEAQ (reference sequence). Written as DNA, the CDR3 is TGTGCCAGCAGCCCGTACGGGACAGTCGAGCAGTACTTC. Its protein is CASSPYGTVEQYF.

This chain connects TRBV19 to TRBJ2-5, with no clear D. The germline V gene has CDR1 LNHDA and CDR2 SQIVND (reference sequence). Trimming removed 1 base from V and 2 bases from J, with 8 bases in between. The length of the CDR3 is 14 residues. CDR3 loop: CASSIAGSQETQYF. Written as DNA, the CDR3 is TGTGCCAGTAGTATAGCTGGCAGTCAAGAGACCCAGTACTTC.

This clone was detected only a few times. The chain is built from TRBV9 and TRBJ2-5; TRBD2 matches 11 bases. V gave up 4 bases and J gave up 1 base; unmatched junction bases: 15. The CDR3 sequence is 19 residues long. Germline values: CDR1 SGDLS, CDR2 YYNGEE. The CDR3, as DNA: TGTGCCAGCAGCCCTCAGGGCCCGTCTAGCGGGAGGATCCAAGAGACCCAGTACTTC. Its protein is CASSPQGPSSGRIQETQYF. The full variable domain, with the rest looked up from reference TRBV9 and TRBJ2-5, is DSGVTQTPKHLITATGQRVTLRCSPRSGDLSVYWYQQSLDQGLQFLIQYYNGEERAKGNILERFSAQQFPDLHSELNLSSLELGDSALYFCASSPQGPSSGRIQETQYFGPGTRLLVL.

This chain joins TRBV18 and TRBJ1-1; D gene ambiguous. This CDR3 contains 17 residues. Germline CDR1 reads KGHSH; CDR2 reads LQKENI. The V and J ends lost 0 bases and 3 bases respectively, with 17 bases between them. For the CDR3, the DNA is TGTGCCAGCTCACCACCGATATATCAGAAAGAATACACTGAAGCTTTCTTT. This encodes CASSPPIYQKEYTEAFF.

The chain couples TRBV19 to TRBJ2-3; TRBD1 is a possible D gene (6 bases). The CDR3 extends over 14 amino acids. V gave up 6 bases and J gave up 0 bases, with 10 bases separating them. Germline V lookup: CDR1 LNHDA, CDR2 SQIVND (reference sequence). The CDR3 nucleotides read TGTGCCAGTAGGAGGACAGCCAGCACAGATACGCAGTATTTT. It specifies CASRRTASTDTQYF.

This clone has just a few counts. The chain links TRBV7-9 to TRBJ2-5; maybe TRBD2 (6 bases). V was cut by 6 bases and J by 5 bases, with 13 bases left in between. Germline V gene lookup returns CDR1 SEHNR and CDR2 FQNEAQ (reference sequence). This CDR3 is built from 13 residues. CDR3 region: CASRRGAGETQYF. CDR3 sequence (DNA): TGTGCCAGCAGAAGAGGGGCGGGGGAGACCCAGTACTTC.